Here is one TCR beta chain with its context. Its specificity is unknown. This specimen belongs to a study of shared clonotypes between healthy human individuals. Study-wide findings and caveats: The authors sampled blood alone, and tissue repertoires likely differ. Clonotypes which were not shared had lower generation probabilities than clonotypes that all four donors shared. Around 4.7% of naive CD4 clonotypes were shared across a few donors.

The CDR3 loop spans 11 amino acids. Between the trimmed V and J ends, which lost 7 bases and 3 bases, there was a span of 7 bases. Germline CDR1 WSHSY, CDR2 SAAADI. Subsets obtained from CD4+ cells comprised CD45RA+ naive and CD45RA-negative memory cells. Here immunoSEQ multiplex PCR was the method, and the copy in TCRdb shows in-frame clones only, minus some. The sample holds under 600,000 clones, around 96% seen once. Material for sequencing was naive CD4+ T cells sorted from blood. Subset reported: CD45RA+ positively selected. This TCR derives from a woman aged 30 to 39 in good health. This rearrangement joins TRBV10-2 to TRBJ2-7, with a tentative D call TRBD2 (6 bases). Here the CDR3 DNA reads TGCGCCAGCAATAGCGGCTACGAGCAGTACTTC. This codes for CASNSGYEQYF.